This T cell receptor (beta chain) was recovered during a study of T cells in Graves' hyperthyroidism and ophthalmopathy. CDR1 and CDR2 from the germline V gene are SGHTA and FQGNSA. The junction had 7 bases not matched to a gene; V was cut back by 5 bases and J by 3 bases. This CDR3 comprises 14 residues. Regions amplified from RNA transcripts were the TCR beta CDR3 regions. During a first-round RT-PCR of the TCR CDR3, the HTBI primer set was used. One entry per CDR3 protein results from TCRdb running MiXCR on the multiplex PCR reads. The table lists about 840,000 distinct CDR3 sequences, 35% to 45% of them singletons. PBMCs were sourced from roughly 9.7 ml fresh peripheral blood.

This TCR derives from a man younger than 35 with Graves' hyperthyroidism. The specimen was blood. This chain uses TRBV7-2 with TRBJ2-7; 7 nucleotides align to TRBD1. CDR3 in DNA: TGTGCCAGCAGCCCAGCGACAGGGATCTACGAGCAGTACTTC. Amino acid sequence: CASSPATGIYEQYF.